Following are 5 T cell receptor beta chains from one sample sequenced in a study of T cell responses to AZD1222 COVID-19 vaccine. Generated by immunoSEQ multiplex PCR, the TCRdb table keeps only in-frame clones and is missing some. Counted here are over 45,000 clones, 70% to 90% occurring once; the ten biggest clones make up around 16%. This specimen was peripheral blood, taken on day 0 of AZD1222 vaccination. The receptor source for this set is an adult in good health.

This clone occurred a few times. This chain joins TRBV12-3 or TRBV12-4 and TRBJ1-1; no clear D gene. Trimming cost V 0 bases and J 7 bases, with 6 bases left between them. The CDR3 runs 12 residues. CDR3 sequence (DNA): TGTGCCAGCAGTTTAGCGCTAAGTGAAGCTTTCTTT. Its translation: CASSLALSEAFF.

This clone appeared a single time. V usage is TRBV27 and J usage is TRBJ1-5; no clear D gene. The ends were cut back, 6 bases at V and 6 bases at J, with 15 bases in the middle. The CDR3 totals 14 residues. CDR1 is MNHEY and CDR2 is SMNVEV in the germline V gene (reference sequence). CDR3 nucleotides: TGTGCCAGCAGGCCGGGGAGGGAACGTCAGCCCCAGCATTTT. Translated, it gives CASRPGRERQPQHF.

On this clone: Other nucleotide sequences from this sample produce the same CDR3. This sequence joins TRBV20-1 and TRBJ1-1, with 8 bases aligning to TRBD1. The CDR3 totals 11 residues. Germline V gives CDR1 DFQATT, CDR2 SNEGSKA (reference sequence). The CDR3 loop is CSNRGGTEAFF. DNA of the CDR3: TGCAGCAACAGGGGGGGCACTGAAGCTTTCTTT.

The chain has TRBV2 and TRBJ2-1, with 8 bases matching TRBD1. The CDR3 is 15 amino acids. Trimming cost V 7 bases and J 1 base; bases outside gene matches: 6. Looked up from germline, CDR1 is SNHLY and CDR2 is FYNNEI. The CDR3 sequence: CASKTDRGSYNEQFF. The CDR3 region has the DNA TGTGCCAGCAAAACCGACAGGGGTTCCTACAATGAGCAGTTCTTC.

The V call is TRBV5-1, the J call TRBJ1-2; weak D call: TRBD1 (5 bases). The CDR3 runs to 14 residues. V lost 0 bases to trimming and J lost 4 bases, with 10 bases between them. Germline CDR1 and CDR2: SGHRS and YFSETQ. In DNA form, the CDR3 reads TGCGCCAGCAGCTTGGATGGGGGTGCCTATGGCTACACCTTC. It yields the protein CASSLDGGAYGYTF.